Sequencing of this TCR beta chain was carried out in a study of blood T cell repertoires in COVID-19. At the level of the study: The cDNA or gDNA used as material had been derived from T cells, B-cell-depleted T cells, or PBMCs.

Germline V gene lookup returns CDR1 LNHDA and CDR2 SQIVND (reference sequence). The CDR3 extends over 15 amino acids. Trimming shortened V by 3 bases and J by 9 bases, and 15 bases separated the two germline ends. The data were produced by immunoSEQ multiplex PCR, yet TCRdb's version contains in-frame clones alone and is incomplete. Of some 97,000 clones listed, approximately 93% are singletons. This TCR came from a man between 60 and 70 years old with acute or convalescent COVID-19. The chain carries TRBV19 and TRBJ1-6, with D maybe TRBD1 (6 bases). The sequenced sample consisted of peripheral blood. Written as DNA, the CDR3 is TGTGCCAGTAGTATGAAAACAGGGAATGGTTCACCCCTCCACTTT. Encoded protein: CASSMKTGNGSPLHF.